Below are 25 T cell receptor beta chains sequenced from a single sample in a study of T cell changes during pregnancy in multiple sclerosis. Assay: immunoSEQ multiplex PCR; the TCRdb copy retains only in-frame clones and omits some. In the table there are 50,000 to 60,000 clones, roughly 91% of which are singletons. The specimen comprised CD4+ T cells from peripheral blood mononuclear cells, sampled in the second trimester of pregnancy. Receptors originate from a female donor with multiple sclerosis, enrolled in a pregnancy study.

This rearrangement joins TRBV11-2 to TRBJ1-6; 12 nucleotides match TRBD1. Per germline, CDR1 SGHAT and CDR2 FQNNGV. Trimming removed 5 bases from V and 10 bases from J; junction bases left unmatched: 3. This CDR3 region has 14 residues. The CDR3 sequence: CASSGTGGVSPLHF. CDR3 sequence (DNA): TGTGCCAGCAGCGGGACAGGGGGCGTCTCACCCCTCCACTTT.

The rearrangement links TRBV19 to TRBJ1-2; TRBD1 matches 9 bases. CDR1 is LNHDA and CDR2 is SQIVND in the germline V gene (reference sequence). V shed 6 bases and J 10 bases; nucleotides not matched to a gene: 6. This CDR3 is built from 12 residues. The CDR3: CASSQGTGFYTF. CDR3 in DNA: TGTGCCAGTAGCCAAGGGACAGGGTTCTACACCTTC.

The J gene is TRBJ1-6, the V gene TRBV7-8; D might be TRBD1 (5 bases). This CDR3 contains 14 residues. In germline, CDR1 is SGHVS, CDR2 FQNEAQ. The V end lost 5 bases, the J end lost 7 bases, and 12 bases lay between the germline ends. The CDR3 here is CASSGKTENSPLHF. DNA for the CDR3: TGTGCCAGCAGCGGGAAGACAGAGAATTCACCCCTCCACTTT.

V and J are TRBV5-1 and TRBJ2-6; TRBD1 agrees at 8 bases. CDR1 and CDR2 (germline): SGHRS, YFSETQ. V lost 4 bases and J lost 2; bases outside the gene matches: 2. The CDR3 spans 15 residues. The CDR3 DNA follows: TGCGCCAGCAGCATGACAGGGGCTGGGGCCAACGTCCTGACTTTC. As protein: CASSMTGAGANVLTF.

The chain recombines TRBV7-9 with TRBJ2-7, with D possibly TRBD1 on 6 matching bases. Germline assignment: CDR1 SEHNR and CDR2 FQNEAQ (reference sequence). The CDR3 totals 14 residues. With 3 bases removed from V and 0 bases from J, the gap between germline ends came to 9 bases. The CDR3 nucleotides are TGTGCCAGCAGCTTTGGACAGACCTCCTACGAGCAGTACTTC. The encoded protein is CASSFGQTSYEQYF.

The CDR3, as DNA: TGCGCCAGCAGCCAAGTTCAGGGGCCCTCTGGAAACACCATATATTTT. It codes for CASSQVQGPSGNTIYF. The genes are TRBV4-1 and TRBJ1-3; TRBD1 might be the D (6 bases). Per germline, CDR1 MGHRA and CDR2 YSYEKL. V was cut by 1 base and J by 0 bases, with 10 bases left in between. The CDR3 sequence is 16 residues long.

The genes are TRBV2 and TRBJ1-4; TRBD1 matches at 9 bases. Germline values: CDR1 SNHLY, CDR2 FYNNEI. The V segment lost 7 bases and the J segment 8 bases; nucleotides outside the gene matches: 5. This CDR3 has 13 amino acids. The CDR3 reads CASMGQGREKLFF. DNA for the CDR3: TGTGCCAGCATGGGACAGGGAAGGGAAAAACTGTTTTTT. Filled out from reference TRBV2 and TRBJ1-4, the complete variable domain reads EPEVTQTPSHQVTQMGQEVILRCVPISNHLYFYWYRQILGQKVEFLVSFYNNEISEKSEIFDDQFSVERPDGSNFTLKIRSTKLEDSAMYFCASMGQGREKLFFGSGTQLSVL.

The chain has TRBV7-9 and TRBJ1-2, with 9 positions matching TRBD1. The CDR3 is 13 residues long. Germline V gene lookup returns CDR1 SEHNR and CDR2 FQNEAQ (reference sequence). After removal of 4 bases from V and 5 bases from J, the junction contained 2 bases not matched to a gene. CDR3 amino acids: CASSSTGGYGYTF. CDR3 coding DNA: TGTGCCAGCAGCTCGACAGGGGGGTATGGCTACACCTTC.

The chain employs TRBV7-9 and TRBJ1-4; D unresolved. V lost 3 bases and J lost 6, with 5 bases in between. The CDR3 is 12 residues long. From germline, CDR1 is SEHNR and CDR2 FQNEAQ (reference sequence). The CDR3 region is CASSFLDEKLFF. The CDR3 DNA sequence: TGTGCCAGCAGCTTTCTTGATGAAAAACTGTTTTTT.

The chain links TRBV27 to TRBJ1-1, with D maybe TRBD1 (6 bases). The germline V gene encodes CDR1 MNHEY and CDR2 SMNVEV (reference sequence). V gave up 6 bases and J gave up 1 base, with 21 bases separating them. The CDR3 covers 17 residues. This CDR3 reads CASRLRGARGRNTEAFF. The CDR3 coding sequence is TGTGCCAGCAGACTTAGAGGGGCTAGGGGGAGGAACACTGAAGCTTTCTTT.

This rearrangement joins TRBV7-8 to TRBJ1-6; 10 bases agree with TRBD1. The CDR3 consists of 13 residues. V was clipped by 4 bases and J by 13 bases; unmatched bases: 4. From germline, CDR1 is SGHVS and CDR2 FQNEAQ. This chain's CDR3 is CASSSDRGSPLHF. The CDR3 DNA follows: TGTGCCAGCAGCTCGGACAGGGGGTCCCCCCTCCACTTT.

The chain recombines TRBV10-1 with TRBJ2-5; D is perhaps TRBD2 (5 bases). The CDR3 is made up of 13 amino acids. Germline CDR1 reads WNHNN; CDR2 reads SYGVQD (reference sequence). V was trimmed by 0 bases and J by 13 bases, leaving 15 bases between them. The CDR3 coding sequence is TGCGCCAGCAGTGAGTCGTCTAGCCGTGGTTTGTACTTC. Translated, it gives CASSESSSRGLYF.

V gene TRBV7-9 combines with J gene TRBJ1-5, with a possible D match to TRBD1 (6 bases). Germline V CDR1 and CDR2: SEHNR, FQNEAQ (reference sequence). This CDR3 contains 13 residues. The V and J ends lost 5 bases and 4 bases respectively, with 9 bases between them. The CDR3 DNA is TGTGCCAGCAGCCTCACAGGGAATCAGCCCCAGCATTTT. Translating gives CASSLTGNQPQHF.

This rearrangement joins TRBV27 to TRBJ1-4, with D tentatively TRBD1 (6 bases). This CDR3 comprises 15 residues. The germline V and J ends were trimmed by 4 bases and 5 bases, with 14 bases remaining between them. The germline CDR1 and CDR2 sequences are MNHEY and SMNVEV (reference sequence). In DNA, the CDR3 is TGTGCCAGCAGTTCATCAGGGGTCAGGAATGAAAAACTGTTTTTT. The encoded protein is CASSSSGVRNEKLFF.

The gene calls are TRBV15 and TRBJ1-2, with 9 positions matching TRBD1. The germline V gene has CDR1 LNHNV and CDR2 YYDKDF (reference sequence). V was clipped by 1 base and J by 7 bases; unmatched bases: 7. The CDR3 totals 15 residues. CDR3 in DNA: TGTGCCACCAGCAGAGTTGGACAGGGGATGGGTGGCTACACCTTC. Amino acid sequence: CATSRVGQGMGGYTF. Drawing the rest from reference TRBV15 and TRBJ1-2, the complete variable domain is DAMVIQNPRYQVTQFGKPVTLSCSQTLNHNVMYWYQQKSSQAPKLLFHYYDKDFNNEADTPDNFQSRRPNTSFCFLDIRSPGLGDTAMYLCATSRVGQGMGGYTFGSGTRLTVV.

V is TRBV4-1 and J is TRBJ2-1; TRBD1 aligns across 7 bases. The V and J ends lost 0 bases and 13 bases, in that order; junction bases with no gene match: 3. The CDR3 length is 12 residues. Looked up from germline, CDR1 is MGHRA and CDR2 is YSYEKL. The CDR3 DNA reads TGCGCCAGCAGCCAAGATCTAGGGGGCCAGTTCTTC. Translation: CASSQDLGGQFF.

V usage is TRBV5-1 and J usage is TRBJ2-1, with a weak D call TRBD2 (7 bases). This CDR3 is 20 amino acids long. CDR1 SGHRS and CDR2 YFSETQ come from the germline V gene. V was clipped by 0 bases and J by 2 bases, with 24 bases between them. The CDR3 here is CASSLGGLRGGRIAYNEQFF. The CDR3 DNA is TGCGCCAGCAGCTTGGGGGGACTTCGCGGGGGCCGTATTGCCTACAATGAGCAGTTCTTC.

This chain connects TRBV7-6 to TRBJ2-2, with 7 bases lining up with TRBD2. The germline V gene encodes CDR1 SGHVS and CDR2 FNYEAQ. CDR3 length: 16 residues. V shed 1 base and J 8 bases; nucleotides not matched to a gene: 10. The CDR3 sequence: CASSLVRLAPSGELFF. The CDR3 DNA sequence: TGTGCCAGCAGCTTAGTGCGACTAGCTCCGTCTGGGGAGCTGTTTTTT.

The genes are TRBV6-1 and TRBJ1-6; the D is unclear. The CDR3 is 13 amino acids. Looked up from germline, CDR1 is MNHNS and CDR2 is SASEGT. V lost 3 bases and J lost 7, with 7 bases in between. CDR3 region: CASSESANSPLHF. CDR3 coding DNA: TGTGCCAGCAGTGAGTCTGCGAATTCACCCCTCCACTTT.

The chain employs TRBV27 and TRBJ2-2; 9 positions match TRBD1. Germline V lookup: CDR1 MNHEY, CDR2 SMNVEV (reference sequence). Trimming at V came to 6 bases and at J to 8 bases, leaving 7 bases not matched to a gene. The CDR3 extends over 14 amino acids. The CDR3 protein is CASRATQGAGELFF. In DNA form, the CDR3 reads TGTGCCAGCAGGGCGACACAGGGGGCGGGGGAGCTGTTTTTT.

This rearrangement joins TRBV7-3 to TRBJ2-3; TRBD2 matches at 7 bases. The CDR3 contains 19 residues. CDR1 and CDR2 (germline): SGHTA, FQGTGA. J lost 2 bases, V lost 0 bases, and 14 bases had no gene match. CDR3 sequence reads: CASSLTASGTGVFTDTQYF. CDR3 DNA sequence: TGTGCCAGCAGCTTAACGGCGAGCGGGACCGGGGTTTTCACAGATACGCAGTATTTT.

This sequence joins TRBV5-1 and TRBJ2-1; 9 bases align to TRBD2. Germline loops: CDR1 SGHRS, CDR2 YFSETQ. J gave up 2 bases and V 4 bases, and 7 bases lay outside the gene matches. CDR3 size: 16 residues. In DNA form, the CDR3 reads TGCGCCAGCAGCGTAACCGGGACTAGCACCTACAATGAGCAGTTCTTC. This gives the protein CASSVTGTSTYNEQFF.

The chain has TRBV30 and TRBJ1-6; 8 bases agree with TRBD1. From germline, CDR1 is GTSNPN and CDR2 SVGIG (reference sequence). This CDR3 comprises 13 residues. The junction had 7 bases not matched to a gene; V was cut back by 2 bases and J by 13 bases. CDR3 in DNA: TGTGCCTGGAGTTCAACGTCAGGGGGCCCCCTCCACTTT. Amino acid sequence: CAWSSTSGGPLHF. Full variable domain (rest looked up from reference TRBV30 and TRBJ1-6): SQTIHQWPATLVQPVGSPLSLECTVEGTSNPNLYWYRQAAGRGLQLLFYSVGIGQISSEVPQNLSASRPQDRQFILSSKKLLLSDSGFYLCAWSSTSGGPLHFGNGTRLTVT.

The chain has TRBV19 and TRBJ2-1, with D perhaps TRBD2 (6 bases). V lost 3 bases to trimming and J lost 8 bases, with 23 bases between them. CDR3 size: 17 residues. The germline CDR1 and CDR2 sequences are LNHDA and SQIVND (reference sequence). CDR3 coding DNA: TGTGCCAGTAGTATTTCTACTGGGGAGTTTGCGGGATATGAGCAGTTCTTC. Amino acid sequence: CASSISTGEFAGYEQFF.

The chain carries TRBV27 and TRBJ1-3; D is undetermined. CDR3 length equals 13 residues. Germline CDR1 and CDR2: MNHEY and SMNVEV (reference sequence). Between the trimmed V and J ends, which lost 5 bases and 6 bases, there was a span of 11 bases. CDR3 protein: CASSPSWANTIYF. The CDR3 region has the DNA TGTGCCAGCAGTCCCTCGTGGGCAAACACCATATATTTT.